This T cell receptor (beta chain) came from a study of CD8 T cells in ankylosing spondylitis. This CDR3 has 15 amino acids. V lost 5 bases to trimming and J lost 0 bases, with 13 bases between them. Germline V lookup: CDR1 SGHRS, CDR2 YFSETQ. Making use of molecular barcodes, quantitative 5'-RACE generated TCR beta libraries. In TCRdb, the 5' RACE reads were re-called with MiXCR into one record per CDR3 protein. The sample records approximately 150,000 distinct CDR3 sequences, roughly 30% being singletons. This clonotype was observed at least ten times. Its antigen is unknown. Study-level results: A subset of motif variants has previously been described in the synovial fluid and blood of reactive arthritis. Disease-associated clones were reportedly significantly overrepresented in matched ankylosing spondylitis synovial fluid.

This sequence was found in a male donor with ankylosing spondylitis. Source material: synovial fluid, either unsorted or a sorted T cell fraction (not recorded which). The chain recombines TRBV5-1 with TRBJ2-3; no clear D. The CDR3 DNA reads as TGCGCCAGCAGGGAAGGACCAACTAGCACAGATACGCAGTATTTT. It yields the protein CASREGPTSTDTQYF.